This TCR beta chain was found in a study of beta chain features in type 1 diabetes. Study-level points and caveats: Researchers caution that PCR might favor shorter templates, equally among patients and controls. Patients with type 1 diabetes showed fewer VDJ junction insertions and more deletions.

Reverse transcription of all isolated RNA meant that expressed TCRB transcripts were sequenced. TCRdb's copy holds only in-frame clones and misses some; the assay was immunoSEQ multiplex PCR. The sample includes hundreds of thousands of clones, 15% to 20% of them seen just once. There are many counts of this clone. Its antigen is currently unknown. Trimming took 0 bases from V and 6 from J, leaving 5 bases between them. CDR3 length: 13 amino acids. Per germline, CDR1 ENHRY and CDR2 SYGVKD. The sequencing input was naive CD4+ T cells from blood. This clonotype was sampled from a woman between 18 and 30 years old in good health. This chain links TRBV10-3 with TRBJ2-2; D uncertain. In DNA, the CDR3 is TGTGCCATCAGTGAGTCGGCTGCCGGGGAGCTGTTTTTT. Its translation: CAISESAAGELFF.